This entry lists 24 T cell receptor beta chains sequenced from one sample in a study of blood T cell repertoires in COVID-19. The assay was immunoSEQ multiplex PCR, and TCRdb's table has in-frame clones only and misses some. Of under 300,000 clones in the sample, around nine tenths were seen once. Source material: PBMCs or T cells enriched from blood (not recorded which). Receptors originate from a woman aged 50 to 65 who had recovered from COVID-19.

The genes are TRBV7-8 and TRBJ1-5; 7 bases line up with TRBD1. This CDR3 is 17 amino acids long. V lost 0 bases and J lost 6; bases outside the gene matches: 11. The germline gives CDR1 SGHVS, CDR2 FQNEAQ. The CDR3 region is CASSLASHRGTSQPQHF. CDR3 sequence (DNA): TGTGCCAGCAGCTTAGCGTCACACAGGGGAACCTCTCAGCCCCAGCATTTT.

The chain carries TRBV15 and TRBJ2-7; 10 positions agree with TRBD1. The CDR3 contains 15 residues. The germline gives CDR1 LNHNV, CDR2 YYDKDF (reference sequence). Trimming cost V 3 bases and J 1 base; bases outside gene matches: 3. In nucleotides, the CDR3 is TGTGCCACCAGCAGCGGACAGGGGGGATCCTACGAGCAGTACTTC. This translates into CATSSGQGGSYEQYF.

This clone was seen a single time. The chain has TRBV6-5 and TRBJ1-2, with D tentatively TRBD1 (5 bases). Germline V gives CDR1 MNHEY, CDR2 SVGAGI. The CDR3 is made up of 13 amino acids. With 2 bases removed from V and 3 bases from J, the gap between germline ends came to 7 bases. The CDR3 protein is CASSYTGDYGYTF. In DNA form, the CDR3 reads TGTGCCAGCAGTTACACAGGCGACTATGGCTACACCTTC.

CDR3 amino acids: CASSLAAGGEYNEQFF. The CDR3 region has the DNA TGCGCCAGCAGCTTGGCAGCGGGCGGGGAATACAATGAGCAGTTCTTC. V is TRBV5-1 and J is TRBJ2-1; TRBD2 might be the D (6 bases). The V gene lost 0 bases and the J gene lost 4 bases, with 14 bases spanning the gap. The CDR3 is 16 residues long. The germline CDR1 and CDR2 sequences are SGHRS and YFSETQ.

CDR3 nucleotide sequence: TGTGCCTGGAGTCCACTTCTTCAGGGGGCCGGGGAGCTGTTTTTT. It encodes CAWSPLLQGAGELFF. V usage is TRBV30 and J usage is TRBJ2-2; 7 bases match TRBD1. CDR3 length: 15 residues. V gave up 2 bases and J gave up 6 bases; unmatched junction bases: 9. Germline V gene lookup returns CDR1 GTSNPN and CDR2 SVGIG (reference sequence).

This clone was seen just once. V and J are TRBV19 and TRBJ1-4, with a tentative D call TRBD1 (6 bases). CDR1 LNHDA and CDR2 SQIVND come from the germline V gene (reference sequence). Trimming cost V 8 bases and J 4 bases, with 17 bases left between them. The CDR3 is 15 amino acids. This CDR3 is CASGAAGQNNEKLFF. The DNA for the CDR3 is TGTGCCAGTGGTGCGGCCGGACAGAATAATGAAAAACTGTTTTTT.

The CDR3 DNA follows: TGTGCCAGCAGGGACCGGACAGGGGAACCCTCTGGGGCCAACGTCCTGACTTTC. Translating it yields CASRDRTGEPSGANVLTF. The chain couples TRBV2 to TRBJ2-6, with 9 bases lining up with TRBD1. From germline, CDR1 is SNHLY and CDR2 FYNNEI. This CDR3 is built from 18 residues. Trimming at V came to 6 bases and at J to 0 bases, leaving 9 bases not matched to a gene. The full variable domain, in which reference TRBV2 and TRBJ2-6 provide the parts outside the CDR3, is EPEVTQTPSHQVTQMGQEVILRCVPISNHLYFYWYRQILGQKVEFLVSFYNNEISEKSEIFDDQFSVERPDGSNFTLKIRSTKLEDSAMYFCASRDRTGEPSGANVLTFGAGSRLTVL.

The chain recombines TRBV11-3 with TRBJ2-2; no clear D gene. The V and J ends lost 5 bases and 6 bases respectively, with 10 bases between them. The CDR3 runs 13 residues. The germline CDR1 and CDR2 sequences are SGHNT and YENEEA. The CDR3 DNA reads TGTGCCAGCAGCCCCGCGAGGTCCGGGGAGCTGTTTTTT. Its protein is CASSPARSGELFF.

This rearrangement joins TRBV19 to TRBJ1-1; D not resolved. From germline, CDR1 is LNHDA and CDR2 SQIVND (reference sequence). The CDR3 totals 13 residues. V lost 5 bases to trimming and J lost 1 base, with 8 bases between them. CDR3 in DNA: TGTGCCAGTAGTCTCTACGGGAACACTGAAGCTTTCTTT. Amino acids: CASSLYGNTEAFF.

The chain recombines TRBV18 with TRBJ2-2, with D possibly being TRBD2 (5 bases). Germline V gene lookup returns CDR1 KGHSH and CDR2 LQKENI. CDR3 length: 18 amino acids. V lost 4 bases, J lost 0 bases, and 18 bases lay in between. The DNA of the CDR3 is TGTGCCAGCTCACAAAAAAGCCGAGACTACTCGAACACCGGGGAGCTGTTTTTT. Protein sequence: CASSQKSRDYSNTGELFF.

This clone has only a few counts. The chain joins TRBV5-1 to TRBJ2-5, with 11 nucleotides matching TRBD2. Germline V gene sequence: CDR1 SGHRS, CDR2 YFSETQ. Trimming removed 5 bases from V and 4 bases from J; junction bases left unmatched: 4. The CDR3 covers 14 residues. CDR3 residues: CASRIAGGAETQYF. CDR3 coding DNA: TGCGCCAGCAGAATAGCGGGAGGGGCAGAGACCCAGTACTTC.

V and J are TRBV2 and TRBJ2-3, with 9 bases lining up with TRBD2. With 5 bases clipped from V and 0 bases from J, the junction kept 3 bases outside the gene matches. CDR3 length: 15 amino acids. Germline assignment: CDR1 SNHLY and CDR2 FYNNEI. This chain's CDR3 is CASSLAGLSTDTQYF. CDR3 bases: TGTGCCAGCAGTCTAGCGGGACTTAGCACAGATACGCAGTATTTT.

This clone showed up just once. V usage is TRBV19 and J usage is TRBJ1-2, with 12 bases fitting TRBD1. V gave up 6 bases and J gave up 7 bases; unmatched junction bases: 9. In germline, CDR1 is LNHDA, CDR2 SQIVND (reference sequence). This CDR3 is built from 15 residues. The CDR3 loop is CASRTSGTGGFGYTF. The CDR3 nucleotides read TGTGCCAGTAGGACCTCCGGGACAGGGGGCTTTGGCTACACCTTC.

V gene TRBV30 combines with J gene TRBJ1-1, with D perhaps TRBD1 (6 bases). Trimming pared 4 bases from V and 4 bases from J, leaving 16 bases between. CDR3 length equals 14 residues. Germline V gene lookup returns CDR1 GTSNPN and CDR2 SVGIG (reference sequence). The CDR3 sequence is CAWISGTLFTEAFF. Written as DNA, the CDR3 is TGTGCCTGGATTTCCGGGACACTGTTCACTGAAGCTTTCTTT.

DNA of the CDR3: TGCAGTGCTAGTCGTGGGAGGGCCGACGAGCAGTACTTC. This encodes CSASRGRADEQYF. V is TRBV20-1 and J is TRBJ2-7; 7 nucleotides match TRBD2. This CDR3 is 13 amino acids long. V shed 3 bases and J 5 bases; nucleotides not matched to a gene: 7. The germline gives CDR1 DFQATT, CDR2 SNEGSKA (reference sequence).

This clone has only one observation. J is TRBJ2-1 and V is TRBV10-3, with D perhaps matching TRBD2 (5 bases). The V end was cut by 4 bases, the J end by 5 bases, with 12 bases between. The CDR3 is 14 residues long. The germline V gene has CDR1 ENHRY and CDR2 SYGVKD. CDR3 in DNA: TGTGCCATCAGTGGGGAGACTGGCAACAATGAGCAGTTCTTC. Residues: CAISGETGNNEQFF.

This sequence joins TRBV2 and TRBJ1-1; 7 bases align to TRBD1. Germline V lookup: CDR1 SNHLY, CDR2 FYNNEI. The length of the CDR3 is 12 residues. J lost 7 bases, V lost 2 bases, and 1 base had no gene match. CDR3 nucleotides: TGTGCCAGCAGTGAAAACAGGGGTGAAGCTTTCTTT. Amino acids: CASSENRGEAFF.

The chain combines TRBV7-3 with TRBJ2-1, with 14 bases lining up with TRBD2. The V segment lost 2 bases and the J segment 8 bases; nucleotides outside the gene matches: 2. CDR1 and CDR2 from the germline V gene are SGHTA and FQGTGA. The CDR3 length is 15 residues. In nucleotides, the CDR3 is TGTGCCAGCAGCTTAGGGACTAGCGGGAGCGATGAGCAGTTCTTC. Translation gives CASSLGTSGSDEQFF.

This clone was recorded once. The chain combines TRBV7-3 with TRBJ2-3, with 7 bases aligning to TRBD2. This CDR3 is built from 15 residues. V shed 2 bases, J shed 4 bases, and the junction held 6 bases outside the gene matches. The germline V gene encodes CDR1 SGHTA and CDR2 FQGTGA. For the CDR3, the DNA is TGTGCCAGCAGCTTAGGCCGCGCGGGGGCAGATACGCAGTATTTT. Protein product: CASSLGRAGADTQYF.

The V and J genes are TRBV19 and TRBJ1-1; 8 positions agree with TRBD1. This CDR3 spans 15 amino acids. V gave up 6 bases and J gave up 0 bases; unmatched junction bases: 6. Germline lookup yields CDR1 LNHDA and CDR2 SQIVND (reference sequence). CDR3 bases: TGTGCCAGTAGGCCCAGGACAGGGATGAACACTGAAGCTTTCTTT. It specifies CASRPRTGMNTEAFF.

The V gene is TRBV7-9, the J gene TRBJ1-2; the match to TRBD1 covers 8 bases. The V segment lost 5 bases and the J segment 4 bases; nucleotides outside the gene matches: 12. The CDR3 contains 16 residues. Germline CDR1 SEHNR, CDR2 FQNEAQ (reference sequence). The CDR3 DNA follows: TGTGCCAGCAGCGTCTTCCTGGACAGGGTAACCTATGGCTACACCTTC. It encodes CASSVFLDRVTYGYTF.

The rearrangement links TRBV28 to TRBJ2-3, with D possibly matching TRBD2 (6 bases). The V gene lost 7 bases and the J gene lost 6 bases, with 14 bases spanning the gap. This CDR3 has 13 amino acids. In germline, CDR1 is MDHEN, CDR2 SYDVKM. Here the CDR3 reads CASTIGGVDTQYF. The DNA of the CDR3 is TGTGCCAGCACCATAGGCGGGGTGGATACGCAGTATTTT.

This sequence joins TRBV18 and TRBJ2-1; 10 bases line up with TRBD1. Germline-derived CDR1 and CDR2 are KGHSH and LQKENI. The CDR3 sequence is 15 residues long. J was trimmed by 1 base and V by 4 bases; bases with no gene match: 1. The CDR3 loop is CASSRGQGSYNEQFF. The CDR3, as DNA: TGTGCCAGCTCACGGGGACAGGGGTCCTACAATGAGCAGTTCTTC.

V is TRBV9 and J is TRBJ2-1; the D gene is possibly TRBD2 (6 bases). V lost 3 bases and J lost 8, with 15 bases in between. Germline V gene sequence: CDR1 SGDLS, CDR2 YYNGEE. This CDR3 contains 14 residues. The CDR3 nucleotides read TGTGCCAGCAGCGCAGAAGGGGAGGACGATGAGCAGTTCTTC. It is translated as CASSAEGEDDEQFF.